Detailed here is one T cell receptor (beta chain). CDR3 length: 16 residues. With V trimmed by 2 bases and J by 3 bases, 5 bases remained unmatched. Germline V gene sequence: CDR1 SGHDT, CDR2 YYEEEE. Source study methods: Scientists estimated how many nucleated cells there were by amplifying reference gene primers. Assay used: immunoSEQ multiplex PCR; TCRdb lists only in-frame clones, some missing. The V and J calls and clone size are taken from that table; D and trimming were inferred from the DNA. The sample yields over 100,000 clones, more than 75% seen once. These data originate in a study of blood T cell repertoires in COVID-19. For the study at large: The study drew acute and convalescent COVID-19 samples from the United States, Italy and Spain. The cDNA or gDNA used as material had been derived from T cells, B-cell-depleted T cells, or PBMCs.

The sequence was obtained from a man between 35 and 55 years old with acute or convalescent COVID-19. The chain carries TRBV5-6 and TRBJ1-6; 7 nucleotides agree with TRBD1. The specimen sequenced was peripheral blood. The CDR3 DNA reads as TGTGCCAGCAGCTTCCGGACAGGCTTCTATAATTCACCCCTCCACTTT. Residues: CASSFRTGFYNSPLHF.